The clone carrying this TCR beta chain ranks as medium-sized. Samples came from patients with localized non-small cell lung adenocarcinoma. Germline V CDR1 and CDR2: MGHDK, SYGVNS. Trimming took 1 base from V and 2 from J, leaving 14 bases between them. CDR3 length: 16 residues. Via MiXCR, TCRdb re-called the PCR reads, giving one row per CDR3 protein. The data hold roughly 10,000 distinct CDR3 sequences, with about 53% observed a single time. The sample originates from a study of CD4 and CD8 cells across lung adenocarcinoma regions. The rearrangement uses TRBV25-1 and TRBJ2-5; D may be TRBD1 or TRBD2 (6 bases each). The sequence derives from a male donor with lung adenocarcinoma. The CD4 and CD8 labels of this study may be unreliable. Sequenced: CD4+ T cells from the center of a lung tumor. The CDR3 DNA follows: TGTGCCAGCAGTGAATTAAGGAGGGGGAGACAAGAGACCCAGTACTTC. Amino acids: CASSELRRGRQETQYF.